The clone carrying this T cell receptor (beta chain) was observed a few times. What it binds is unknown. The data were obtained in a study of T cells after yellow fever vaccination. Across the whole study: SMART-Seq v4 Ultra Low Input prepared libraries from low-cell fractions. Study-wide results and limits: High-abundance clonotypes from the bulk population could contaminate FACS-sorted repertoires.

V lost 5 bases to trimming and J lost 2 bases, with 13 bases between them. Germline-derived CDR1 and CDR2 are PRHDT and FYEKMQ (reference sequence). The length of the CDR3 is 14 residues. Universal primer sites and UMIs were introduced during 5'RACE template-switching synthesis of TCR cDNA. MiXCR was run by TCRdb on the 5' RACE reads, yielding one entry per CDR3 protein. The sample lists some 500,000 distinct CDR3 sequences; approximately 13% were seen once. The rearrangement links TRBV13 to TRBJ2-7, with D maybe TRBD1 (6 bases). Sequences were derived from PBMCs, sampled on the day of the yellow fever booster vaccination. The sequence derives from a man aged 25-40 years who received the YFV17D yellow fever vaccine. CDR3 region: CASSRQEYPYEQYF. CDR3 coding DNA: TGTGCCAGCAGCCGACAGGAATACCCCTACGAGCAGTACTTC.